The 23 T cell receptor beta chains reported below all come from one sample, sequenced in a study of T cells after yellow fever vaccination. TCRdb called the 5' RACE reads again in MiXCR, with one record for every CDR3 protein. The sample consists of about 260,000 distinct CDR3 sequences, roughly 3.7% of them appearing once. This specimen consisted of PBMCs, obtained 15 days after the yellow fever booster vaccination. The receptor set was obtained from a man younger than 30 who received the YFV17D yellow fever vaccine.

This clonotype has at least ten counts. This chain uses TRBV6-5 with TRBJ1-5; D possibly corresponds to TRBD1 (6 bases). Germline values: CDR1 MNHEY, CDR2 SVGAGI. Trimming removed 5 bases from V and 6 bases from J, with 11 bases in between. This CDR3 is built from 13 residues. The CDR3 nucleotides are TGTGCCAGCAGTGCCGGGACAAGTCAGCCCCAGCATTTT. Its translation: CASSAGTSQPQHF.

This clonotype has a count of ten or more. V usage is TRBV9 and J usage is TRBJ1-2; D uncertain. In germline, CDR1 is SGDLS, CDR2 YYNGEE. This CDR3 region has 13 residues. V shed 2 bases and J shed 2 bases, with 7 bases lying between them. The CDR3 sequence: CASSVGRNYGYTF. The CDR3 nucleotides read TGTGCCAGCAGCGTGGGCCGGAACTATGGCTACACCTTC.

Many counts were recorded for this clonotype. The DNA of the CDR3 is TGTGCCAGCAGTCCGCAGGCGGGGGCTGGTGAGCAGTTCTTC. It is translated as CASSPQAGAGEQFF. V usage is TRBV12-3 or TRBV12-4 and J usage is TRBJ2-1, with D maybe TRBD2 (7 bases). Trimming pared 5 bases from V and 9 bases from J, leaving 17 bases between. This CDR3 has 14 residues.

This clonotype has at least ten counts. For the CDR3, the DNA is TGTGCCAGCAGCCCTGTTGGATGGGCTAGTACGTACGAGCAGTACTTC. The encoded protein is CASSPVGWASTYEQYF. The rearrangement uses TRBV7-2 and TRBJ2-7; D call uncertain. The CDR3 is 16 residues long. CDR1 SGHTA and CDR2 FQGNSA come from the germline V gene. V gave up 5 bases and J gave up 4 bases, with 21 bases separating them.

This clonotype has at least ten counts. The genes are TRBV7-6 and TRBJ2-5; 7 nucleotides line up with TRBD1. The CDR3 loop spans 16 amino acids. Germline V CDR1 and CDR2: SGHVS, FNYEAQ. V lost 4 bases and J lost 4; bases outside the gene matches: 12. CDR3 nucleotides: TGTGCCAGCAGCTCCCCGATGGGACAGTGGATAGAGACCCAGTACTTC. Translating gives CASSSPMGQWIETQYF. The variable domain in full, completed from reference TRBV7-6 and TRBJ2-5, reads GAGVSQSPRYKVTKRGQDVALRCDPISGHVSLYWYRQALGQGPEFLTYFNYEAQQDKSGLPNDRFSAERPEGSISTLTIQRTEQRDSAMYRCASSSPMGQWIETQYFGPGTRLLVL.

This clonotype has at least ten counts. The chain is built from TRBV18 and TRBJ2-7; D uncertain. V shed 4 bases and J shed 0 bases, with 19 bases lying between them. CDR3 length: 17 residues. The germline gives CDR1 KGHSH, CDR2 LQKENI. CDR3 DNA: TGTGCCAGCTCACGAGACGATCCCAACACAAGCTCCTACGAGCAGTACTTC. Amino acids: CASSRDDPNTSSYEQYF.

The chain carries TRBV20-1 and TRBJ2-3, with a tentative D call TRBD1 (6 bases). From germline, CDR1 is DFQATT and CDR2 SNEGSKA (reference sequence). This CDR3 is built from 14 residues. Trimming took 3 bases from V and 3 from J, leaving 13 bases between them. The CDR3 reads CSASLGHVTDTQYF. In DNA, the CDR3 is TGCAGTGCTAGTCTGGGACACGTAACAGATACGCAGTATTTT.

This clonotype was detected many times. V and J are TRBV12-3 or TRBV12-4 and TRBJ2-3; no clear D gene. V was shortened by 5 bases and J by 3 bases, with 6 bases between the two germline ends. The length of the CDR3 is 12 residues. The CDR3 spells CASSTLTDTQYF. In DNA, the CDR3 is TGTGCCAGCAGTACTTTAACAGATACGCAGTATTTT.

This clonotype showed up many times. This chain connects TRBV20-1 to TRBJ2-1; D gene uncertain. Germline V gives CDR1 DFQATT, CDR2 SNEGSKA (reference sequence). CDR3 length: 16 amino acids. The CDR3 here is CSPLQPQFNLFNEQFF. In nucleotides, the CDR3 is TGCAGCCCCCTCCAGCCGCAATTTAATTTATTCAATGAGCAGTTCTTC.

There are many counts of this clonotype. This chain uses TRBV18 with TRBJ2-3, with a possible D match to TRBD2 (5 bases). The CDR3 contains 16 residues. V was trimmed by 5 bases and J by 0 bases, leaving 15 bases between them. The germline V gene has CDR1 KGHSH and CDR2 LQKENI. CDR3 coding DNA: TGTGCCAGCTCAGCTTCGGACTTGCCTAGCACAGATACGCAGTATTTT. Its translation: CASSASDLPSTDTQYF.

This clonotype was seen many times. The chain uses TRBV4-3 and TRBJ2-3; no definite D call. The CDR3 length is 17 residues. The V end was cut by 0 bases, the J end by 0 bases, with 13 bases between. CDR1 and CDR2 from the germline V gene are LGHNA and YSLEER. The CDR3 protein is CASSQEGLPTSTDTQYF. As DNA, the CDR3 is TGCGCCAGCAGCCAAGAAGGGCTCCCGACTAGCACAGATACGCAGTATTTT.

On this clonotype: A much bigger clone sits one base away, suggesting this may be a read error. The rearrangement joins TRBV21-1 to TRBJ1-6; TRBD1, the table's D call, lacks a check against the DNA. TRBV21-1 is reported as a pseudogene. This CDR3 has 15 residues. In nucleotides, the CDR3 is TGTGCCAGCAGCCGCCGGGACAGGGATAATTCACCCCTCAACTTT. It translates to CASSRRDRDNSPLNF.

This clonotype was seen ten or more times. The chain is built from TRBV5-5 and TRBJ2-3, with 8 bases that match TRBD2. CDR1 is SGHKS, CDR2 YYEKEE, per germline (reference sequence). The trim removed 4 bases at V and 2 bases at J, leaving 6 bases unmatched. The CDR3 consists of 15 residues. CDR3 DNA sequence: TGTGCCAGCAGCATCGGACTAGCCCTCACAGATACGCAGTATTTT. Translated, it gives CASSIGLALTDTQYF.

This clonotype was counted ten times or more. This chain connects TRBV20-1 to TRBJ2-3; no reliable D call. Trimming shortened V by 0 bases and J by 7 bases, and 17 bases separated the two germline ends. The CDR3 totals 15 residues. Germline CDR1 and CDR2: DFQATT and SNEGSKA (reference sequence). The CDR3 here is CSARDLLIHPNTQYF. The CDR3 DNA reads TGCAGTGCTAGAGATTTATTGATCCATCCGAATACGCAGTATTTT.

A note on this clonotype: Being one base from a much bigger clone, this may be a read error. This chain connects TRBV20-1 to TRBJ1-5; 7 bases are shared with TRBD1. This CDR3 spans 15 amino acids. CDR1 and CDR2 from the germline V gene are DFQATT and SNEGSKA (reference sequence). This chain's CDR3 is CSARDRGFSNQLQHF. The CDR3 nucleotides read TGCAGTGCTAGAGACAGGGGGTTTAGCAATCAGCTCCAGCATTTT.

This clonotype was seen many times. V is TRBV12-3 or TRBV12-4 and J is TRBJ2-6; D is uncertain. This CDR3 has 13 amino acids. Trimming pared 8 bases from V and 0 bases from J, leaving 5 bases between. CDR3 nucleotides: TGTGCCAGCGGTGACTCTGGGGCCAACGTCCTGACTTTC. Amino acids: CASGDSGANVLTF.

This clonotype showed up many times. J is TRBJ1-2 and V is TRBV27; 9 positions match TRBD1. Trimming removed 2 bases from V and 6 bases from J; junction bases left unmatched: 7. This CDR3 has 15 residues. Germline values: CDR1 MNHEY, CDR2 SMNVEV (reference sequence). DNA of the CDR3: TGTGCCAGCAGTTTAGTTACAGGGGGCGGCGATGGCTACACCTTC. Its translation: CASSLVTGGGDGYTF.

This clonotype was recorded at least ten times. The J gene is TRBJ2-1, the V gene TRBV4-2; 8 nucleotides line up with TRBD2. Germline assignment: CDR1 LGHNA and CDR2 YNFKEQ. This CDR3 has 17 residues. V gave up 0 bases and J gave up 7 bases; unmatched junction bases: 11. The CDR3 protein is CASSQEWRTGGPNEQFF. The CDR3, as DNA: TGTGCCAGCAGCCAAGAGTGGAGAACGGGGGGGCCGAATGAGCAGTTCTTC.

This clonotype was seen at least ten times. This chain links TRBV4-1 with TRBJ1-2, with D perhaps TRBD1 (6 bases). Germline V gene lookup returns CDR1 MGHRA and CDR2 YSYEKL. Trimming cost V 0 bases and J 8 bases, with 16 bases left between them. The CDR3 spans 15 residues. CDR3 DNA: TGCGCCAGCAGCCAAGACAGGGGACTTTATCAGGGCTACACCTTC. This translates into CASSQDRGLYQGYTF.

In this sample, this clonotype turned up many times. This chain links TRBV5-6 with TRBJ1-2; D not resolved. The CDR3 loop spans 12 amino acids. Germline CDR1 is SGHDT and CDR2 is YYEEEE. V shed 5 bases and J shed 8 bases, with 13 bases lying between them. In DNA, the CDR3 is TGTGCCAGCAGTCGGCCTATCTGGGGCTACACCTTC. Protein sequence: CASSRPIWGYTF.

This clonotype was observed at least ten times. The chain has TRBV6-2 or TRBV6-3 and TRBJ2-2; 10 bases map to TRBD2. Germline V lookup: CDR1 MNHEY, CDR2 SVGEGT. Losses at the gene ends were 7 bases for V and 2 bases for J; bases not matched to a gene: 10. The CDR3 consists of 17 residues. The DNA for the CDR3 is TGTGCCAGCAAACGCAGGCTAGCGGGGGTTAACACCGGGGAGCTGTTTTTT. This sequence encodes CASKRRLAGVNTGELFF.

This clonotype was seen ten or more times. V gene TRBV10-3 combines with J gene TRBJ2-3, with D perhaps TRBD1 (6 bases). Trimming removed 0 bases at V and 5 bases at J, with 18 bases between. Germline lookup yields CDR1 ENHRY and CDR2 SYGVKD. This CDR3 has 17 residues. In DNA form, the CDR3 reads TGTGCCATCAGTGAGTCGATTGGGGGCGCATTGATAGATACGCAGTATTTT. Amino acid sequence: CAISESIGGALIDTQYF.

This clonotype was recorded many times. This chain connects TRBV5-1 to TRBJ2-5; D remains unclear. V lost 0 bases and J 2 bases, leaving 5 bases between the germline ends. Germline assignment: CDR1 SGHRS and CDR2 YFSETQ. The CDR3 has 13 amino acids. The chain's CDR3 is CASSLEHQETQYF. CDR3 DNA: TGCGCCAGCAGCTTGGAACATCAAGAGACCCAGTACTTC.